This T cell receptor beta chain was sequenced in a study of early T cells in non-severe SARS-CoV-2 infection. Study summary: Sequencing of unsorted whole blood was done on bulk RNA, leaving chains unpaired. Study findings and constraints: Missing private and CD4 specificities, VDJdb matching favored anti-spike CD8 responses.

The CDR3 is 14 residues long. Germline CDR1 is LGHNA and CDR2 is YNFKEQ. Between the trimmed V and J ends, which lost 1 base and 0 bases, there was a span of 7 bases. Individually, cDNA molecules had unique molecular identifiers attached to them. From the 5' RACE reads, TCRdb called clonotypes with MiXCR, one entry per CDR3 protein. The repertoire holds some 26,000 distinct CDR3 sequences, with around 4.2% as singletons. Concerning this clonotype itself: The antigen remains unidentified.

The sequenced sample was whole blood. The receptor was derived from an adult who was a healthcare worker with PCR-confirmed SARS-CoV-2 infection or an uninfected control (not recorded which). The chain couples TRBV4-2 to TRBJ2-7; D is perhaps TRBD1 (6 bases). CDR3: CASSQGTASYEQYF. The CDR3 DNA follows: TGTGCCAGCAGCCAAGGGACAGCCTCCTACGAGCAGTACTTC.